This record covers a single T cell receptor (beta chain). Its antigen is still unknown. The record originates from a study of CXCR3-negative and CXCR3-positive naive CD8 T cells. Looking at the study overall: There were about 150 million TRB reads altogether, and each library had about 1.5 +/- 0.3 million of them.

CDR3 length equals 16 residues. Per germline, CDR1 MGHRA and CDR2 YSYEKL. The authors made the TRB cDNA libraries by 5' RACE using UMI labels. For each CDR3 protein, TCRdb gives one entry from its re-call of the 5' RACE reads, without DNA. Its listing shows approximately 40,000 distinct CDR3 sequences. Investigators sorted each CD8+ T cell subset in triplicate, taking approximately 330,000 cells each time. Study-level points and caveats: Researchers reported similar TRBV-TRBJ usage in naive CXCR3-negative and CXCR3-positive cells, though memory differed. CXCR3 expression dropped partially after cryopreservation, and most assays relied on fresh PBMCs.

Sequenced sample: memory CD8+ T cells from blood. This chain joins TRBV4-1 and TRBJ1-5; the TCRdb call, TRBD1, lacks DNA for checking. The sequence came from a human donor in good health. Some clones in this sample may be carry-over from other donors' samples. CDR3 sequence reads: CASSQDGIGGDQPQHF.